This T cell receptor (beta chain) was retrieved from a study of cytomegalovirus exposure and HLA in healthy donors. Findings and limits, study-wide: The classifier, whose performance was assessed in both the original and validation cohorts, reportedly diagnosed cytomegalovirus status with high specificity and sensitivity. Cytomegalovirus-associated status was assigned to about 170 TCR beta chains. The tendency of first-cohort TCR clusters to co-occur in the 120 or so validation repertoires emerged from a later analysis.

Generated by immunoSEQ multiplex PCR, the TCRdb table keeps only in-frame clones and is missing some. The repertoire holds around 300,000 clones, with nearly 90% as singletons. CDR3 length: 14 amino acids. Trimming cost V 8 bases and J 4 bases, with 12 bases left between them. Germline loops: CDR1 SNHLY, CDR2 FYNNEI. This clone was found a few times. Its matching antigen is unknown. The donors belonged to the roughly 110-subject validation cohort, separate from the roughly 700-subject first cohort. The clonotype originates from a man younger than 40 in good health and CMV-seronegative. The specimen was PBMCs. This rearrangement joins TRBV2 to TRBJ2-6; D may be TRBD2 (6 bases). The CDR3 coding sequence is TGTGCCAGCGGGCGGGGCGGAGGGGCCAACGTCCTGACTTTC. Amino acids: CASGRGGGANVLTF.